The sequence of this T cell receptor (beta chain) was determined in a study of shared clonotypes between healthy human individuals. On this clone: Its cognate antigen is unknown.

Study-level results: Sampling included only blood; tissue repertoires likely differ. Non-shared clonotypes had lower generation probabilities than clonotypes shared by all four sorted-subset donors.

A split of CD4+ cells into CD45RA+ naive and CD45RA-negative memory subsets was performed. The V gene's germline CDR1 is SGHAT and CDR2 FQNNGV. Trimming shortened V by 1 base and J by 6 bases, and 9 bases separated the two germline ends. The CDR3 has 14 residues. For each subset, genomic DNA was distributed in equal portions over several immunoSEQ plates. Only in-frame clones appear in the TCRdb table, and some are missing; sequencing was by immunoSEQ multiplex PCR. This table has about 2.5 million clones, around 93% appearing once. The sequenced sample was naive CD4+ T cells from PBMCs. The subset is: CD45RA+ positively selected. The clonotype comes from a man younger than 30 in good health. Some clones in this sample may be carry-over from other donors' samples. The chain recombines TRBV11-2 with TRBJ1-4; no reliable D call. CDR3 region: CASSLGIRDEKLFF. The CDR3 DNA sequence: TGTGCCAGCAGCTTAGGTATCCGGGATGAAAAACTGTTTTTT.